This T cell receptor (beta chain) was captured in a study of cytomegalovirus exposure and HLA in healthy donors. Broader study findings: Both high specificity and high sensitivity reportedly marked the classifier's diagnosis of cytomegalovirus status.

Primers for the PCR totalled 60 Vbeta and 13 Jbeta. Clones were read by immunoSEQ multiplex PCR, and TCRdb kept only the in-frame ones, dropping some. The table has approximately 82,000 clones, around 70% seen once. About this clone itself: The antigen remains unidentified.

V was clipped by 4 bases and J by 1 base, with 15 bases between them. From germline, CDR1 is SGHRS and CDR2 YFSETQ. The CDR3 runs to 15 residues. Material: PBMCs. The chain carries TRBV5-1 and TRBJ2-7; TRBD2 is a possible D gene (6 bases). The sequence came from a woman aged 50 to 60 in good health and CMV-seropositive. For the CDR3, the DNA is TGCGCCAGCAGCCTCTCGGAGGGACGATCCTACGAGCAGTACTTC. This sequence encodes CASSLSEGRSYEQYF.